The 5 T cell receptor beta chains given below trace back to one sample, sequenced in a study of beta chain features in type 1 diabetes. Study-wide findings and caveats: Moderately but significantly shorter TCRB CDR3s were found in Type 1 diabetes patients in all four CD4+ subsets.

Expressed TCRB transcripts were sequenced, since all the RNA that had been isolated was reverse transcribed. Assay used: immunoSEQ multiplex PCR; TCRdb lists only in-frame clones, some missing. The sample has about 710,000 clones; over 12% are singletons. Antigens for these TCRs are unknown. Source material: naive CD4+ T cells from blood. These receptors all come from a man aged 18 to 29 with type 1 diabetes.

This clone was detected only a few times. This chain connects TRBV5-1 to TRBJ1-2; D is undetermined. CDR1 and CDR2 from the germline V gene are SGHRS and YFSETQ. This CDR3 comprises 13 residues. Trimming shortened V by 4 bases and J by 4 bases, and 11 bases separated the two germline ends. CDR3 region: CASSSEYSYGYTF. CDR3 bases: TGCGCCAGCAGCAGCGAGTATAGCTATGGCTACACCTTC.

This clone was observed a few times. The rearrangement joins TRBV6-6 to TRBJ2-6; the D is unclear. This CDR3 region has 16 residues. Germline V gene data show CDR1 as MNHNY and CDR2 as SVGAGI (reference sequence). The V gene lost 5 bases and the J gene lost 0 bases, with 11 bases spanning the gap. In DNA form, the CDR3 reads TGTGCCAGCAGTAAACTCCAGTCCTCTGGGGCCAACGTCCTGACTTTC. Translating gives CASSKLQSSGANVLTF.

V is TRBV27 and J is TRBJ2-3; D gene uncertain. Germline lookup yields CDR1 MNHEY and CDR2 SMNVEV (reference sequence). The CDR3 is 13 amino acids. Deletions cut 6 bases from V and 4 bases from J, with 11 bases between. The CDR3 here is CASSLPHSDTQYF. DNA for the CDR3: TGTGCCAGCAGCCTGCCCCACTCAGATACGCAGTATTTT.

This chain connects TRBV28 to TRBJ1-1; the D is unclear. Germline lookup yields CDR1 MDHEN and CDR2 SYDVKM. This CDR3 region has 12 residues. Trimming pared 1 base from V and 4 bases from J, leaving 4 bases between. Here the CDR3 reads CASSLSLTEAFF. CDR3 coding DNA: TGTGCCAGCAGTTTATCACTCACTGAAGCTTTCTTT.

This clone was seen a handful of times. The CDR3 nucleotides are TGCGCCAGCAGCCATCGCACGACGGGGTTGGAACTGTTTTTT. Its protein is CASSHRTTGLELFF. The J gene is TRBJ1-4, the V gene TRBV4-1; D gene ambiguous. CDR1 is MGHRA, CDR2 YSYEKL, per germline. V lost 3 bases to trimming and J lost 12 bases, with 17 bases between them. The CDR3 is 14 residues long.